This T cell receptor (beta chain) was retrieved from a study of cytomegalovirus exposure and HLA in healthy donors. Between the trimmed V and J ends, which lost 2 bases and 5 bases, there was a span of 13 bases. CDR1 and CDR2 from the germline V gene are SGHDT and YYEEEE. There are 14 residues in the CDR3. PCR used 60 Vbeta primers and 13 Jbeta primers. Method: immunoSEQ multiplex PCR; TCRdb's copy keeps in-frame clones and lacks some. The sample has about 140,000 clones; roughly 90% are singletons. These donors counted as nominally healthy when sampled, but unrecorded immune exposures were likely. This clone came up a few times. Its matching antigen is unknown. Study results and caveats: Overall, under 200 TCR beta chains were annotated as cytomegalovirus-associated. According to an earlier analysis, most TCR beta V segments yielded productive rearrangements about 90% or about 30% of the time. An analysis was carried out at a later point. It showed that HLA-associated TCR beta chains were more clonally expanded than equally common non-associated chains.

The genes are TRBV5-6 and TRBJ1-2, with D possibly being TRBD1 (6 bases). The specimen sequenced was PBMCs. The TCR comes from a woman aged 35 to 49 in good health and CMV-seronegative. This chain's CDR3 is CASSFVGAGYGYTF. Here the CDR3 DNA reads TGTGCCAGCAGCTTTGTGGGGGCCGGGTATGGCTACACCTTC.